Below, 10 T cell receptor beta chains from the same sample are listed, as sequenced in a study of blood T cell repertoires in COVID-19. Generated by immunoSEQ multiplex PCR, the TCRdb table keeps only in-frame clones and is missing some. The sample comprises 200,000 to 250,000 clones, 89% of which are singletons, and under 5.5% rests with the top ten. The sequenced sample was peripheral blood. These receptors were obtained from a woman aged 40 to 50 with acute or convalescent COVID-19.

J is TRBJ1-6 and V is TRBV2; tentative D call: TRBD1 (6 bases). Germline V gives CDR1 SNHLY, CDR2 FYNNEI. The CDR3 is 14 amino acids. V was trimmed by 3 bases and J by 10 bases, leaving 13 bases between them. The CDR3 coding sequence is TGTGCCAGCAGTGACTCGGGGGGCGGCTCACCCCTCCACTTT. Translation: CASSDSGGGSPLHF.

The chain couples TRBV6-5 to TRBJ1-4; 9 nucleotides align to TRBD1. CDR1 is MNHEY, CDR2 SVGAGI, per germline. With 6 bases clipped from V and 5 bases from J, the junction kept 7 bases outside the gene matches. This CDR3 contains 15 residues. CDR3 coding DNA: TGTGCCAGCAGAGGACTCGGACAGGGGAATGAAAAACTGTTTTTT. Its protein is CASRGLGQGNEKLFF.

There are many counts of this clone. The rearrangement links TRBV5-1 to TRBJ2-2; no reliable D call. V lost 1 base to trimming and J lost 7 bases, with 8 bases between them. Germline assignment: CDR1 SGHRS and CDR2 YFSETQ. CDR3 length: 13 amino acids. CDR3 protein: CASSLSSDGELFF. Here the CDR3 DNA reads TGCGCCAGCAGCTTGAGCTCTGACGGGGAGCTGTTTTTT.

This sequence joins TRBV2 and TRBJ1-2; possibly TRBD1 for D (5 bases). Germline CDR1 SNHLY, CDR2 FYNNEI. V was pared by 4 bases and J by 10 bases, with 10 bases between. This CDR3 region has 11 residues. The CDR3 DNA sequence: TGTGCCAGCAGTGGAAGACAGATCTACACCTTC. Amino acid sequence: CASSGRQIYTF. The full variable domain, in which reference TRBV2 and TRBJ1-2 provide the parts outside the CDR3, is EPEVTQTPSHQVTQMGQEVILRCVPISNHLYFYWYRQILGQKVEFLVSFYNNEISEKSEIFDDQFSVERPDGSNFTLKIRSTKLEDSAMYFCASSGRQIYTFGSGTRLTVV.

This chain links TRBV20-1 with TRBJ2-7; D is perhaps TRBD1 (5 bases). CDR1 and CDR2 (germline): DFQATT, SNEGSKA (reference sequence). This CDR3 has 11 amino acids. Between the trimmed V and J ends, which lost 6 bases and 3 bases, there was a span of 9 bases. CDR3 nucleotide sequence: TGCAGTGCCTCAACAGGCTACGAGCAGTACGTC. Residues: CSASTGYEQYV.

CDR3 nucleotides: TGCGCCAGCAGCTTGGTACTAGCGGACACAGATACGCAGTATTTT. It yields the protein CASSLVLADTDTQYF. The chain has TRBV5-1 and TRBJ2-3, with 8 bases aligning to TRBD2. V was pared by 0 bases and J by 2 bases, with 2 bases of the junction left unmatched. The CDR3 totals 15 residues. The germline V gene encodes CDR1 SGHRS and CDR2 YFSETQ.

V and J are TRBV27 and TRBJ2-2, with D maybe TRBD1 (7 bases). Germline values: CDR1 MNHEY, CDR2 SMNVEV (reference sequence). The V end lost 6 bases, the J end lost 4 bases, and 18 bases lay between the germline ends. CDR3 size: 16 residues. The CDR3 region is CASSSRRQGGTGELFF. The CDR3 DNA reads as TGTGCCAGCAGCTCAAGGAGACAGGGAGGCACCGGGGAGCTGTTTTTT.

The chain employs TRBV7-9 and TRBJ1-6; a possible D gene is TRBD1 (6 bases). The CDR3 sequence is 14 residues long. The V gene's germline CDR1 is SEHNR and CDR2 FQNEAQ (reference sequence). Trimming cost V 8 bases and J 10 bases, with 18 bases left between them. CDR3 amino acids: CASRGQGHESPLHF. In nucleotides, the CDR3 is TGTGCCAGCCGAGGCCAGGGGCACGAATCACCCCTCCACTTT.

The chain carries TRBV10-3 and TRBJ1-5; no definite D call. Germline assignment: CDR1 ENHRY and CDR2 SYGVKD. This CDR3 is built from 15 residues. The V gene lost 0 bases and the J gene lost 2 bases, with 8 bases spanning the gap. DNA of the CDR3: TGTGCCATCAGTGAGTCGGGGAGGGGCAATCAGCCCCAGCATTTT. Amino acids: CAISESGRGNQPQHF.

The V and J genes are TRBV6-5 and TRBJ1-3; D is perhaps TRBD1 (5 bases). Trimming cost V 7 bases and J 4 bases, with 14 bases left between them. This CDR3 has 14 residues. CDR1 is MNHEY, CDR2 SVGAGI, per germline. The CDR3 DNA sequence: TGTGCCAGCATGAGGGAGGGGCGCGGAAACACCATATATTTT. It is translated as CASMREGRGNTIYF.